What follows are 23 T cell receptor beta chains derived from one specimen sequenced in a study of T cell changes during pregnancy in multiple sclerosis. Generated by immunoSEQ multiplex PCR, the TCRdb table keeps only in-frame clones and is missing some. Of about 47,000 clones listed, about 87% are singletons. The source was peripheral blood, collected in the first trimester of pregnancy. These receptors were taken from a female donor with multiple sclerosis, enrolled in a pregnancy study.

CDR3 amino acids: CASSLKRSSGNTIYF. CDR3 sequence (DNA): TGTGCCAGCAGTTTGAAACGGAGCTCTGGAAACACCATATATTTT. The rearrangement joins TRBV27 to TRBJ1-3; D ambiguous. The length of the CDR3 is 15 residues. Germline CDR1 is MNHEY and CDR2 is SMNVEV (reference sequence). The germline V and J ends were trimmed by 3 bases and 0 bases, with 9 bases remaining between them.

This chain connects TRBV30 to TRBJ2-3; 8 bases agree with TRBD1. The J segment lost 2 bases and the V segment lost 5 bases, leaving 6 bases of the junction unmatched. This CDR3 contains 14 residues. In germline, CDR1 is GTSNPN, CDR2 SVGIG (reference sequence). This CDR3 is CAWVDRGFTDTQYF. CDR3 sequence (DNA): TGTGCCTGGGTAGACAGGGGATTCACAGATACGCAGTATTTT.

The chain uses TRBV6-5 and TRBJ2-5; tentative D call: TRBD2 (7 bases). V lost 0 bases to trimming and J lost 5 bases, with 10 bases between them. CDR3 length: 14 amino acids. Looked up from germline, CDR1 is MNHEY and CDR2 is SVGAGI. The CDR3: CASSYSGGHETQYF. CDR3 coding DNA: TGTGCCAGCAGTTACTCGGGGGGGCATGAGACCCAGTACTTC.

The chain joins TRBV6-6 to TRBJ2-2; 7 bases line up with TRBD1. V shed 6 bases, J shed 5 bases, and the junction held 9 bases outside the gene matches. The CDR3 has 15 residues. The V gene's germline CDR1 is MNHNY and CDR2 SVGAGI (reference sequence). The DNA for the CDR3 is TGTGCCAGCAGAACCGACAGGGCCCCAACCGGGGAGCTGTTTTTT. Translated: CASRTDRAPTGELFF.

The rearrangement links TRBV7-2 to TRBJ1-6, with a weak D call TRBD1 (6 bases). Trimming shortened V by 6 bases and J by 7 bases, and 16 bases separated the two germline ends. The germline V gene has CDR1 SGHTA and CDR2 FQGNSA. The CDR3 is made up of 15 amino acids. CDR3 coding DNA: TGTGCCAGCAGACCCCTTATGACAGGAAATTCACCCCTCCACTTT. This translates into CASRPLMTGNSPLHF.

The V and J genes are TRBV5-4 and TRBJ2-4; D gene unclear. This CDR3 has 12 residues. Deletions cut 0 bases from V and 6 bases from J, with 4 bases between. Germline-derived CDR1 and CDR2 are SGHNT and YYREEE (reference sequence). In nucleotides, the CDR3 is TGTGCCAGCAGCTTGGACAGAAACATTCAGTACTTC. It is translated as CASSLDRNIQYF.

This chain uses TRBV30 with TRBJ1-2; maybe TRBD1 (6 bases). CDR3 length equals 14 residues. From germline, CDR1 is GTSNPN and CDR2 SVGIG (reference sequence). V gave up 3 bases and J gave up 2 bases, with 13 bases separating them. CDR3 coding DNA: TGTGCCTGGAGCGTACCCACAGGGAACTATGGCTACACCTTC. Translation gives CAWSVPTGNYGYTF.

The V call is TRBV16, the J call TRBJ2-7; the match to TRBD1 covers 7 bases. This CDR3 has 15 residues. CDR1 is KGHSY, CDR2 FQNENV, per germline. Germline trimming cut 4 bases from V and 2 bases from J; bases unmatched to any gene: 8. Written as DNA, the CDR3 is TGTGCCAGCAGCCCCCGACAGGGCTTTACCTACGAGCAGTACTTC. This codes for CASSPRQGFTYEQYF.

This chain joins TRBV29-1 and TRBJ1-6, with 7 bases lining up with TRBD1. V shed 6 bases, J shed 14 bases, and the junction held 7 bases outside the gene matches. There are 11 residues in the CDR3. Germline V gene lookup returns CDR1 SQVTM and CDR2 ANQGSEA. The DNA for the CDR3 is TGCAGCGTGGGTACAGGGGCCGCCCTCCACTTT. This sequence encodes CSVGTGAALHF. The whole variable domain, remainder taken from reference TRBV29-1 and TRBJ1-6, is SAVISQKPSRDICQRGTSLTIQCQVDSQVTMMFWYRQQPGQSLTLIATANQGSEATYESGFVIDKFPISRPNLTFSTLTVSNMSPEDSSIYLCSVGTGAALHFGNGTRLTVT.

The CDR3 here is CASSEDLESPLHF. For the CDR3, the DNA is TGCGCCAGCAGTGAAGACCTAGAGTCACCCCTCCACTTT. This sequence joins TRBV10-1 and TRBJ1-6; D uncertain. Trimming removed 3 bases from V and 10 bases from J, with 10 bases in between. The CDR3 length is 13 residues. Per germline, CDR1 WNHNN and CDR2 SYGVQD (reference sequence).

The chain uses TRBV6-5 and TRBJ2-3; 8 positions match TRBD2. Germline values: CDR1 MNHEY, CDR2 SVGAGI. Trimming removed 6 bases from V and 4 bases from J; junction bases left unmatched: 9. This CDR3 has 15 residues. CDR3 loop: CASRRWTSSPDTQYF. The CDR3 DNA reads TGTGCCAGCAGACGGTGGACTAGCAGCCCAGATACGCAGTATTTT.

This chain joins TRBV6-5 and TRBJ2-7; 8 bases agree with TRBD2. Germline loops: CDR1 MNHEY, CDR2 SVGAGI. This CDR3 region has 14 residues. J lost 3 bases, V lost 6 bases, and 7 bases had no gene match. The CDR3 loop is CASSRTSMGYEQYF. The CDR3 DNA reads TGTGCCAGCAGCCGGACTAGCATGGGCTACGAGCAGTACTTC.

This clone was counted only a few times. The V gene is TRBV30, the J gene TRBJ1-1; 9 nucleotides match TRBD1. Losses at the gene ends were 3 bases for V and 5 bases for J; bases not matched to a gene: 7. In germline, CDR1 is GTSNPN, CDR2 SVGIG (reference sequence). The CDR3 loop spans 14 amino acids. The CDR3 DNA reads TGTGCCTGGAGCGCCTGGGACAGGGAAACTGAAGCTTTCTTT. Translation: CAWSAWDRETEAFF.

The chain combines TRBV11-2 with TRBJ2-1; the match to TRBD2 covers 12 bases. This CDR3 is built from 15 residues. Per the germline V gene, CDR1 is SGHAT and CDR2 is FQNNGV. The J segment lost 8 bases and the V segment lost 1 base, leaving 3 bases of the junction unmatched. The DNA for the CDR3 is TGTGCCAGCAGCTTAGTTGGACTAGCGGGGCATGAGCAGTTCTTC. Its translation: CASSLVGLAGHEQFF.

The chain uses TRBV7-2 and TRBJ1-2, with D maybe TRBD1 (5 bases). Germline CDR1 is SGHTA and CDR2 is FQGNSA. V shed 6 bases and J shed 6 bases, with 14 bases lying between them. The length of the CDR3 is 13 residues. In nucleotides, the CDR3 is TGTGCCAGCAGGTTACAGGTGGCAAATGGCTACACCTTC. Translating it yields CASRLQVANGYTF.

The chain combines TRBV30 with TRBJ2-5; 8 bases agree with TRBD2. Germline assignment: CDR1 GTSNPN and CDR2 SVGIG (reference sequence). V lost 3 bases, J lost 7 bases, and 16 bases stayed unmatched. The CDR3 covers 16 residues. The CDR3 DNA reads TGTGCCTGGAGCAACGGGGGCGGGGGGCTGAGAGGGACCCAGTACTTC. It is translated as CAWSNGGGGLRGTQYF.

The chain carries TRBV2 and TRBJ2-7, with TRBD1 as a possible D gene (8 bases). Trimming shortened V by 3 bases and J by 5 bases, and 17 bases separated the two germline ends. This CDR3 comprises 15 residues. CDR1 SNHLY and CDR2 FYNNEI come from the germline V gene. In DNA, the CDR3 is TGTGCCAGCAGTGACCCGGACAGGGAGGGTAACGAGCAGTACTTC. Translating gives CASSDPDREGNEQYF.

The chain joins TRBV9 to TRBJ1-6; TRBD1 aligns across 7 bases. This CDR3 is 17 amino acids long. Germline assignment: CDR1 SGDLS and CDR2 YYNGEE. The ends lost 4 bases at V and 9 bases at J; junction bases unmatched: 16. The DNA for the CDR3 is TGTGCCAGCAGCCCTTTTAAAGACAGGGTCGTTGGTTCACCCCTCCACTTT. It specifies CASSPFKDRVVGSPLHF.

V and J are TRBV10-3 and TRBJ2-2; no clear D gene. The V and J ends lost 4 bases and 2 bases respectively, with 2 bases between them. Germline V lookup: CDR1 ENHRY, CDR2 SYGVKD. The CDR3 has 12 amino acids. CDR3 nucleotides: TGTGCCATCAGTGTAAACACCGGGGAGCTGTTTTTT. It codes for CAISVNTGELFF.

The genes are TRBV19 and TRBJ1-5; D may be TRBD1 (5 bases). CDR3 length equals 16 residues. Germline CDR1 reads LNHDA; CDR2 reads SQIVND (reference sequence). Between the trimmed V and J ends, which lost 5 bases and 0 bases, there was a span of 14 bases. The CDR3 sequence is CASSPPGKYSNQPQHF. CDR3 DNA sequence: TGTGCCAGTAGTCCCCCAGGGAAGTATAGCAATCAGCCCCAGCATTTT.

This clone has only one observation. The chain carries TRBV30 and TRBJ1-1; D unresolved. Germline assignment: CDR1 GTSNPN and CDR2 SVGIG (reference sequence). V lost 3 bases and J lost 5, with 16 bases in between. The CDR3 totals 14 residues. CDR3 region: CAWSISSVRTEAFF. Written as DNA, the CDR3 is TGTGCCTGGAGCATAAGTTCGGTGCGAACTGAAGCTTTCTTT.

The chain carries TRBV15 and TRBJ1-1; maybe TRBD1 (5 bases). This CDR3 has 15 amino acids. Germline lookup yields CDR1 LNHNV and CDR2 YYDKDF (reference sequence). V gave up 1 base and J gave up 0 bases, with 9 bases separating them. This CDR3 is CATSRGGRVNTEAFF. The CDR3 nucleotides are TGTGCCACCAGCAGAGGCGGCAGGGTGAACACTGAAGCTTTCTTT.

V gene TRBV9 combines with J gene TRBJ1-1; possible D gene TRBD1, 6 bases. CDR3 size: 14 residues. Trimming cost V 0 bases and J 4 bases, with 10 bases left between them. The germline CDR1 and CDR2 sequences are SGDLS and YYNGEE. DNA of the CDR3: TGTGCCAGCAGCGTAGAGGGCAGGGGCACTGAAGCTTTCTTT. This gives the protein CASSVEGRGTEAFF.